This entry is about one T cell receptor beta chain. Its specificity is unknown. The entry originates in a study of CD8 T cells in ankylosing spondylitis. Study findings and constraints: Prior work had noted some motif variants in reactive arthritis blood and synovial fluid. Clones linked to disease, bearing a CD8+ phenotype, were relatively rare in peripheral blood.

This CDR3 is built from 13 residues. With 8 bases removed from V and 10 bases from J, the gap between germline ends came to 15 bases. Quantitative 5'-RACE was performed with molecular barcodes, and it yielded the TCR beta libraries. One entry per CDR3 protein results from TCRdb running MiXCR on the 5' RACE reads. This sample carries fewer than 250,000 distinct CDR3 sequences, roughly 32% of them seen once, and the ten largest clones take approximately 4.4%. This receptor was taken from a male donor with ankylosing spondylitis or in good health (not recorded which). The sequencing sample was made of blood, either unsorted or a sorted T cell fraction (not recorded which). The chain couples TRBV12-3 or TRBV12-4 to TRBJ1-6; D is undetermined. CDR3 DNA sequence: TGTGCCAGCCGGTCATCCAGCAGGTCACCCCTCCACTTT. Translating gives CASRSSSRSPLHF.